The 24 T cell receptor beta chains listed next were all sequenced from one sample in a study of T-cell memory formation after mild COVID-19. TCRdb recomputed calls from the 5' RACE reads with MiXCR, one row per CDR3 protein. The table shows approximately 340,000 distinct CDR3 sequences, with approximately 16% occurring only once. The sequenced material came from PBMCs or a T cell subset sorted from them (not recorded which). These TCRs come from a young man who had mild COVID-19 (a few samples of this study predate the infection). Cell type and time point are not known.

This clonotype was detected many times. The J gene is TRBJ1-2, the V gene TRBV18, with 10 positions matching TRBD1. The CDR3 sequence is 14 residues long. V trimming: 1 base; J trimming: 4 bases; junction bases outside the gene matches: 0. Per germline, CDR1 KGHSH and CDR2 LQKENI. The CDR3 DNA is TGTGCCAGCTCACCACGGACAGGGGGCTATGGCTACACCTTC. Its protein is CASSPRTGGYGYTF. Combining the CDR3 with reference TRBV18 and TRBJ1-2 gives the whole variable domain NAGVMQNPRHLVRRRGQEARLRCSPMKGHSHVYWYRQLPEEGLKFMVYLQKENIIDESGMPKERFSAEFPKEGPSILRIQQVVRGDSAAYFCASSPRTGGYGYTFGSGTRLTVV.

This clonotype has more than one count but fewer than ten. The chain is built from TRBV15 and TRBJ2-1; TRBD2 is a possible D gene (6 bases). Germline V gene lookup returns CDR1 LNHNV and CDR2 YYDKDF (reference sequence). Trimming left V 0 bases short and J 8 bases short, with 8 bases between. The CDR3 spans 13 residues. This CDR3 is CATSRDGGDEQFF. DNA of the CDR3: TGTGCCACCAGCAGAGATGGCGGGGATGAGCAGTTCTTC.

This clonotype was observed a handful of times. This chain connects TRBV6-6 to TRBJ1-5; TRBD1 agrees at 7 bases. Germline CDR1 is MNHNY and CDR2 is SVGAGI (reference sequence). The CDR3 is made up of 16 amino acids. Trimming at V came to 2 bases and at J to 0 bases, leaving 4 bases not matched to a gene. CDR3 protein: CASSYGTAFSNQPQHF. The CDR3 DNA reads TGTGCCAGCAGTTACGGGACAGCGTTTAGCAATCAGCCCCAGCATTTT.

The CDR3 coding sequence is TGTGCCAGCAGCGCGGGGGGACTCCAAGAGACCCAGTACTTC. As protein: CASSAGGLQETQYF. The V gene is TRBV9, the J gene TRBJ2-5, with 7 bases that match TRBD2. V gave up 3 bases and J gave up 1 base; unmatched junction bases: 3. The CDR3 length is 14 residues. Germline values: CDR1 SGDLS, CDR2 YYNGEE.

This clonotype was seen a few times. This rearrangement joins TRBV5-1 to TRBJ2-3; 15 bases map to TRBD2. This CDR3 is built from 18 residues. CDR1 is SGHRS, CDR2 YFSETQ, per germline. V lost 3 bases and J lost 4; bases outside the gene matches: 9. The CDR3 reads CASSSRTSGGAIADTQYF. In DNA, the CDR3 is TGCGCCAGCAGCTCCCGGACTAGCGGGGGGGCTATCGCAGATACGCAGTATTTT.

In this sample, this clonotype turned up a few times. CDR3 region: CASRRDGPLNTEAFF. The CDR3, as DNA: TGCGCCAGCAGACGGGACGGACCCTTGAACACTGAAGCTTTCTTT. The rearrangement links TRBV4-1 to TRBJ1-1; tentatively, D is TRBD1 (5 bases). Trimming removed 6 bases at V and 0 bases at J, with 14 bases between. Looked up from germline, CDR1 is MGHRA and CDR2 is YSYEKL. The CDR3 is 15 amino acids.

This clonotype was picked up many times. The rearrangement uses TRBV6-2 or TRBV6-3 and TRBJ2-7; D perhaps matches TRBD2 (6 bases). The CDR3 contains 12 residues. V dropped 7 bases and J dropped 6 bases, with 13 bases sitting between them. CDR1 is MNHEY and CDR2 is SVGEGT in the germline V gene. The CDR3 DNA is TGTGCCAGCACCCCGGAGGGGCTCGAGCAGTACTTC. This gives the protein CASTPEGLEQYF.

This clonotype was detected a few times. This rearrangement joins TRBV6-6 to TRBJ2-7; D might be TRBD1 (6 bases). This CDR3 is 13 amino acids long. Germline lookup yields CDR1 MNHNY and CDR2 SVGAGI (reference sequence). Trimming removed 5 bases at V and 2 bases at J, with 10 bases between. In nucleotides, the CDR3 is TGTGCCAGCAGTCCGACAGGAACCTACGAGCAGTACGTC. Encoded protein: CASSPTGTYEQYV.

The V gene is TRBV5-1, the J gene TRBJ2-5, with D perhaps matching TRBD1 (6 bases). Per the germline V gene, CDR1 is SGHRS and CDR2 is YFSETQ. Trimming stripped 1 base from V and 0 bases from J, with 10 bases between. This CDR3 spans 15 amino acids. The CDR3 DNA is TGCGCCAGCAGCTTGCAGGGGATGTACCAAGAGACCCAGTACTTC. Amino acids: CASSLQGMYQETQYF.

The chain combines TRBV5-5 with TRBJ1-2, with D uncertain. The CDR3 loop spans 14 amino acids. From germline, CDR1 is SGHKS and CDR2 YYEKEE (reference sequence). V was shortened by 0 bases and J by 7 bases, with 13 bases between the two germline ends. The CDR3 here is CASSLEALLSGYTF. The DNA of the CDR3 is TGTGCCAGCAGCTTGGAGGCCCTCCTATCTGGCTACACCTTC.

In its sample, this clonotype was seen a few times. The CDR3 loop is CASSQDSRATQYF. CDR3 nucleotides: TGCGCCAGCAGCCAAGATTCCAGGGCTACGCAGTATTTT. This chain uses TRBV4-1 with TRBJ2-3, with a weak D call TRBD1 (5 bases). The CDR3 is made up of 13 amino acids. Deletions cut 0 bases from V and 8 bases from J, with 9 bases between. CDR1 is MGHRA and CDR2 is YSYEKL in the germline V gene.

The chain has TRBV5-6 and TRBJ2-7, with D uncertain. Germline-derived CDR1 and CDR2 are SGHDT and YYEEEE. This CDR3 has 13 amino acids. V lost 0 bases to trimming and J lost 3 bases, with 7 bases between them. Here the CDR3 DNA reads TGTGCCAGCAGCTTGGGGCAGCGCTACGAGCAGTACTTC. The encoded protein is CASSLGQRYEQYF.

The V and J genes are TRBV7-3 and TRBJ1-1; no firm D call. The germline V gene encodes CDR1 SGHTA and CDR2 FQGTGA. The CDR3 is made up of 14 amino acids. Trimming cost V 4 bases and J 2 bases, with 11 bases left between them. The chain's CDR3 is CASSSTGSNTEAFF. In DNA form, the CDR3 reads TGTGCCAGCAGCTCCACCGGATCTAACACTGAAGCTTTCTTT.

The chain carries TRBV6-5 and TRBJ1-2; TRBD1 aligns across 9 bases. V trimming: 4 bases; J trimming: 4 bases; junction bases outside the gene matches: 10. This CDR3 has 16 amino acids. CDR1 MNHEY and CDR2 SVGAGI come from the germline V gene. CDR3 amino acids: CASSSLPGQGLYGYTF. The CDR3 DNA follows: TGTGCCAGCAGTTCCCTCCCGGGACAGGGACTCTATGGCTACACCTTC.

The chain joins TRBV6-2 or TRBV6-3 to TRBJ1-2; 8 bases are shared with TRBD1. With V trimmed by 10 bases and J by 7 bases, 11 bases remained unmatched. This CDR3 has 13 amino acids. The germline V gene has CDR1 MNHEY and CDR2 SVGEGT. The CDR3 coding sequence is TGTGCCACCCGTGACGGACAGGGCGCTGGCTACACCTTC. Translation: CATRDGQGAGYTF.

J is TRBJ2-5 and V is TRBV28; 10 nucleotides match TRBD2. V trimming: 4 bases; J trimming: 5 bases; junction bases outside the gene matches: 4. The germline gives CDR1 MDHEN, CDR2 SYDVKM. The CDR3 covers 14 residues. The CDR3 DNA follows: TGTGCCAGCAGTTCACCGACTAGCGGGGAGACCCAGTACTTC. It encodes CASSSPTSGETQYF.

This clonotype was counted between two and nine times. V and J are TRBV3-1 and TRBJ1-2, with D unresolved. There are 15 residues in the CDR3. Germline lookup yields CDR1 LGHDT and CDR2 YNNKEL (reference sequence). V lost 3 bases, J lost 2 bases, and 13 bases lay in between. DNA for the CDR3: TGTGCCAGCAGCCATCACGGGTTGGCAAACTATGGCTACACCTTC. Encoded protein: CASSHHGLANYGYTF.

This clonotype was found a few times. V usage is TRBV12-5 and J usage is TRBJ2-7; D is perhaps TRBD1 (6 bases). Germline V gives CDR1 LGHNT, CDR2 FRNRAP. V lost 3 bases and J lost 0, with 15 bases in between. The CDR3 length is 16 residues. The CDR3 protein is CASGFFVDSRSYEQYF. The CDR3 coding sequence is TGTGCTAGTGGTTTTTTTGTGGACAGCCGCTCCTACGAGCAGTACTTC.

This clonotype was picked up many times. V usage is TRBV4-1 and J usage is TRBJ2-1; TRBD2 matches 10 bases. CDR3 length: 15 residues. CDR1 is MGHRA, CDR2 YSYEKL, per germline. J gave up 12 bases and V 0 bases, and 8 bases lay outside the gene matches. The CDR3 DNA reads TGCGCCAGCAGCCAAGATGAGGGACTAGCGTTTGCGCAGTTCTTC. Protein product: CASSQDEGLAFAQFF.

This clonotype has a count of ten or more. The chain is built from TRBV20-1 and TRBJ2-3, with 12 bases identical to TRBD2. Germline CDR1 and CDR2: DFQATT and SNEGSKA (reference sequence). CDR3 length equals 13 residues. J was trimmed by 6 bases and V by 5 bases; bases with no gene match: 3. The CDR3 loop is CSAAGTSGDTQYF. CDR3 sequence (DNA): TGCAGTGCTGCCGGGACTAGCGGGGATACGCAGTATTTT.

This clonotype was detected only a few times. The rearrangement uses TRBV6-2 or TRBV6-3 and TRBJ2-7; no clear D. Germline CDR1 reads MNHEY; CDR2 reads SVGEGT. The CDR3 length is 11 residues. V was clipped by 3 bases and J by 7 bases, with 7 bases between them. The CDR3 is CASSYSQEQYF. In nucleotides, the CDR3 is TGTGCCAGCAGTTATAGTCAAGAGCAGTACTTC.

In this sample, this clonotype turned up a few times. The chain joins TRBV7-9 to TRBJ1-2; D unresolved. V lost 1 base to trimming and J lost 3 bases, with 12 bases between them. Germline-derived CDR1 and CDR2 are SEHNR and FQNEAQ (reference sequence). This CDR3 has 15 residues. The CDR3: CASSLGRTEHYGYTF. As DNA, the CDR3 is TGTGCCAGCAGCTTAGGTCGAACAGAACACTATGGCTACACCTTC.

This clonotype has only a few counts. This sequence joins TRBV6-5 and TRBJ2-7; D is unresolved. V gave up 5 bases and J gave up 2 bases, with 16 bases separating them. CDR3 length: 15 amino acids. The V gene's germline CDR1 is MNHEY and CDR2 SVGAGI. This CDR3 is CASSRSVVTPYEQYF. DNA of the CDR3: TGTGCCAGCAGTAGATCGGTCGTAACTCCCTACGAGCAGTACTTC.

This clonotype appeared many times. This sequence joins TRBV2 and TRBJ2-1, with a tentative D call TRBD2 (6 bases). CDR3 length: 15 amino acids. V lost 3 bases to trimming and J lost 4 bases, with 13 bases between them. From germline, CDR1 is SNHLY and CDR2 FYNNEI. The CDR3 nucleotides are TGTGCCAGCAGTGAGTTAACTAGCCCGTACAATGAGCAGTTCTTC. This translates into CASSELTSPYNEQFF.